The present TCR beta chain was sequenced within a study of blood T cell repertoires in COVID-19. Study context: COVID-19 samples collected from the United States, Italy and Spain covered acute and convalescent phases. Nucleic acid was either cDNA or gDNA, and it came from T cells, B-cell-depleted T cells, or PBMCs.

In the authors' workflow: From reference gene primer amplification, estimates of nucleated cell counts were derived. The table came from immunoSEQ multiplex PCR; TCRdb's copy has only in-frame clones and leaves some out. That table is the source of V, J and clone size, and D and trimming were worked out from the DNA. In the table there are some 61,000 clones, approximately 90% of which are singletons. The junction had 6 bases not matched to a gene; V was cut back by 7 bases and J by 6 bases. The CDR3 is 13 amino acids. Germline values: CDR1 MNHEY, CDR2 SMNVEV (reference sequence). V gene TRBV27 combines with J gene TRBJ2-7, with 10 bases fitting TRBD1. Sequencing used peripheral blood. This TCR was recovered from a man aged 25-45 years with acute or convalescent COVID-19. CDR3 in DNA: TGTGCCAGCACCCCGGGACAGGGGAGCGAGCAGTACTTC. Its translation: CASTPGQGSEQYF.